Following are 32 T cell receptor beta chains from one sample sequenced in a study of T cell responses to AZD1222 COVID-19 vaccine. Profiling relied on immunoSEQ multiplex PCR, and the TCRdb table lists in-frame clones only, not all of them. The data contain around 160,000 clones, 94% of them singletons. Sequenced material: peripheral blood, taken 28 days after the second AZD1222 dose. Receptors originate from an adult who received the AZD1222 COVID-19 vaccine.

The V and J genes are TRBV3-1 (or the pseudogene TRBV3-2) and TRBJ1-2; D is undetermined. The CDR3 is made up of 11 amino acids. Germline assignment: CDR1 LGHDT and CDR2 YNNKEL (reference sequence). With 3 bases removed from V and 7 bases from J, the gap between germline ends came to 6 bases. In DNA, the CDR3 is TGTGCCAGCAGCCAGGGTGGTGGCTACACCTTC. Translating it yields CASSQGGGYTF.

The CDR3 coding sequence is TGTGCCAGCAGCCAAAGACTAGCGGGACAAGTCGAGACCCAGTACTTC. Translation: CASSQRLAGQVETQYF. V gene TRBV3-1 (or the pseudogene TRBV3-2) combines with J gene TRBJ2-5; 11 nucleotides agree with TRBD2. This CDR3 is built from 16 residues. V was clipped by 2 bases and J by 5 bases; unmatched bases: 7. Germline V lookup: CDR1 LGHDT, CDR2 YNNKEL (reference sequence).

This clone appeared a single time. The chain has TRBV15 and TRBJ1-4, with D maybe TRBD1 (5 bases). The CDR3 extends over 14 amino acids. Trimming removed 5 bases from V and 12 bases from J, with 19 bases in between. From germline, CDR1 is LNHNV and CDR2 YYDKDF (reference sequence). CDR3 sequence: CATSRRDSGVQLFF. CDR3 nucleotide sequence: TGTGCCACCAGCCGCCGGGACTCAGGAGTGCAACTGTTTTTT.

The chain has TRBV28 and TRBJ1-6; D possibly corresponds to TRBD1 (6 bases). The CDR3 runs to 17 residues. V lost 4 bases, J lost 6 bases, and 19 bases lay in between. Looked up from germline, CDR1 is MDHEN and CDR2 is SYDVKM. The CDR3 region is CASSSPGTRGVNSPLHF. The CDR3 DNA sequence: TGTGCCAGCAGTTCTCCGGGAACAAGGGGGGTTAATTCACCCCTCCACTTT.

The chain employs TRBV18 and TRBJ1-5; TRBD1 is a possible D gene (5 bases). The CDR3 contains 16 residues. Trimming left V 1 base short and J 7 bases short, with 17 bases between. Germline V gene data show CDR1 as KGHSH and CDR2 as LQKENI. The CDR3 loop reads CASSPLAAGSGQPQHF. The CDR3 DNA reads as TGTGCCAGCTCACCACTTGCTGCGGGTTCAGGGCAGCCCCAGCATTTT. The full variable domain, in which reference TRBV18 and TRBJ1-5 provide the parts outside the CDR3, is NAGVMQNPRHLVRRRGQEARLRCSPMKGHSHVYWYRQLPEEGLKFMVYLQKENIIDESGMPKERFSAEFPKEGPSILRIQQVVRGDSAAYFCASSPLAAGSGQPQHFGDGTRLSIL.

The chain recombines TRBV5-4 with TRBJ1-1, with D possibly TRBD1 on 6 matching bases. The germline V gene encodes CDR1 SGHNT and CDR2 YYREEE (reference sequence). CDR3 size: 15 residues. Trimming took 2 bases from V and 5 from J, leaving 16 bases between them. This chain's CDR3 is CASSLPDRRRTEAFF. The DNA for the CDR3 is TGTGCCAGCAGCTTACCTGACAGGAGGAGGACTGAAGCTTTCTTT.

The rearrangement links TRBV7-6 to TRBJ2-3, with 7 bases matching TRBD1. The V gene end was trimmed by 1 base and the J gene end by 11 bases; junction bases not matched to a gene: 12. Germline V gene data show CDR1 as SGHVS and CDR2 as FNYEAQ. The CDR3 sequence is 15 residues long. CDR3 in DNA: TGTGCCAGCAGCTTAGTTCCGACAGAACCAGGGGGGCAGTATTTT. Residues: CASSLVPTEPGGQYF.

In nucleotides, the CDR3 is TGTGCCTGGAGTTATGCGGGAGTCACAGATACGCAGTATTTT. Translation gives CAWSYAGVTDTQYF. The V and J genes are TRBV30 and TRBJ2-3; 7 bases agree with TRBD2. The CDR3 has 14 residues. The V and J ends lost 2 bases and 2 bases, in that order; junction bases with no gene match: 4. CDR1 is GTSNPN, CDR2 SVGIG, per germline (reference sequence).

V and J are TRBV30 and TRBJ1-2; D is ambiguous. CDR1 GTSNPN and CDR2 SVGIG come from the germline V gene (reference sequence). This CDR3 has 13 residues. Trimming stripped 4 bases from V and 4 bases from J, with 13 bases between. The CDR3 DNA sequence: TGTGCCTGGACCTCAGGCTTATTCTATGGCTACACCTTC. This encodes CAWTSGLFYGYTF. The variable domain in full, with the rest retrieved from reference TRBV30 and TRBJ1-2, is SQTIHQWPATLVQPVGSPLSLECTVEGTSNPNLYWYRQAAGRGLQLLFYSVGIGQISSEVPQNLSASRPQDRQFILSSKKLLLSDSGFYLCAWTSGLFYGYTFGSGTRLTVV.

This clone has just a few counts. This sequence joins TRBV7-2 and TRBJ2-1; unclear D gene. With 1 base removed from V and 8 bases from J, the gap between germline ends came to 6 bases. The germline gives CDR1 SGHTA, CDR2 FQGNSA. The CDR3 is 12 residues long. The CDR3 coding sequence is TGTGCCAGCAGCTTAGGGCGACATGAGCAGTTCTTC. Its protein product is CASSLGRHEQFF.

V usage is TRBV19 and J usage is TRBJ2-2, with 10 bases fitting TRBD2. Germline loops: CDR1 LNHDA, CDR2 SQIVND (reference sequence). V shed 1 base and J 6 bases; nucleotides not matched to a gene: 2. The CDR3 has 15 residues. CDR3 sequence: CASSIAGTSAGELFF. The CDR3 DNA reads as TGTGCCAGTAGTATAGCCGGGACTAGCGCCGGGGAGCTGTTTTTT.

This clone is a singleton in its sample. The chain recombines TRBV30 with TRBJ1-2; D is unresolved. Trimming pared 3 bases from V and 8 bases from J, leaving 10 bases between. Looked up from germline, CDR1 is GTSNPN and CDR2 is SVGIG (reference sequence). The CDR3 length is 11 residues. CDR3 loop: CAWSWTQGYTF. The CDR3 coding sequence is TGTGCCTGGAGCTGGACTCAAGGCTACACCTTC.

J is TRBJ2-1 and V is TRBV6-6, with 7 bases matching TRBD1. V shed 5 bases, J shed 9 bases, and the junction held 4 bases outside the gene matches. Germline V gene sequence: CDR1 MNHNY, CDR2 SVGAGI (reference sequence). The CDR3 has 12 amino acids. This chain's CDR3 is CASSNRGSEQFF. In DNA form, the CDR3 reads TGTGCCAGCAGTAACAGGGGAAGTGAGCAGTTCTTC.

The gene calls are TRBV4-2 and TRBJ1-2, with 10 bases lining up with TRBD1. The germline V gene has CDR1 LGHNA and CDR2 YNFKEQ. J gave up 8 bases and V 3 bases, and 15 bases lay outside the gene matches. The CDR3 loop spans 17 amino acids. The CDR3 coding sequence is TGTGCCAGCAGCCAGGCCGGGACAGGGGCCTTAGGAGGCGGCTACACCTTC. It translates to CASSQAGTGALGGGYTF.

The chain's CDR3 is CASSPHGGNTIYF. The CDR3 DNA reads TGTGCCAGCAGTCCCCACGGAGGAAACACCATATATTTT. The genes are TRBV27 and TRBJ1-3; D call uncertain. CDR3 length: 13 amino acids. Germline V CDR1 and CDR2: MNHEY, SMNVEV (reference sequence). The V gene lost 5 bases and the J gene lost 4 bases, with 9 bases spanning the gap.

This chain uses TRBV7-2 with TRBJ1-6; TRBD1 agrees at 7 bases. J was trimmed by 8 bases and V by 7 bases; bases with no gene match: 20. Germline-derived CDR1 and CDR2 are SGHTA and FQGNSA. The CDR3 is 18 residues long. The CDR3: CASTNPDRRGPLHSPLHF. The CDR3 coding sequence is TGTGCCAGCACCAACCCGGACAGGAGAGGTCCGTTGCATTCACCCCTCCACTTT.

This chain's CDR3 is CASSAYRGHGYTF. The CDR3 DNA sequence: TGTGCCAGTAGTGCTTACAGGGGGCATGGCTACACCTTC. This chain connects TRBV19 to TRBJ1-2; 9 positions match TRBD1. V trimming: 5 bases; J trimming: 6 bases; junction bases outside the gene matches: 4. This CDR3 contains 13 residues. Germline V gene sequence: CDR1 LNHDA, CDR2 SQIVND (reference sequence).

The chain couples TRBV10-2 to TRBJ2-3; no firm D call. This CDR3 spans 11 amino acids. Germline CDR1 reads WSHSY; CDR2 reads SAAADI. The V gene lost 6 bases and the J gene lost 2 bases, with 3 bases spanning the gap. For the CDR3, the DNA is TGCGCCAGCAGCTACACAGATACGCAGTATTTT. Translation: CASSYTDTQYF.

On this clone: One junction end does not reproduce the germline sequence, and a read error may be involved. The CDR3 spells CASSLPETDGYTF. The CDR3 DNA is TGTGCCAGCAGCTTACCGGAAACAGATGGTTACACCTTC. V gene TRBV7-6 combines with J gene TRBJ1-2, with D unclear. The length of the CDR3 is 13 residues. Germline CDR1 SGHVS, CDR2 FNYEAQ.

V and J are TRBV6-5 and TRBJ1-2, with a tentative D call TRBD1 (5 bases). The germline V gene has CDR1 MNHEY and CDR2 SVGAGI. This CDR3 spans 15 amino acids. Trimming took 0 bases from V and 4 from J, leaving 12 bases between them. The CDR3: CASSYSLRGGYGYTF. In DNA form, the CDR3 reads TGTGCCAGCAGTTACTCGTTAAGGGGCGGCTATGGCTACACCTTC.

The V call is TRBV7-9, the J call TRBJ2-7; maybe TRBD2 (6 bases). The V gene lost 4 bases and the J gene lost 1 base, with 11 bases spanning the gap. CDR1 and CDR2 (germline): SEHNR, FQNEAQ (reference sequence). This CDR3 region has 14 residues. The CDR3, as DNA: TGTGCCAGCAGCTCTTTAGCGGTATCCTACGAGCAGTACTTC. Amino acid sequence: CASSSLAVSYEQYF.

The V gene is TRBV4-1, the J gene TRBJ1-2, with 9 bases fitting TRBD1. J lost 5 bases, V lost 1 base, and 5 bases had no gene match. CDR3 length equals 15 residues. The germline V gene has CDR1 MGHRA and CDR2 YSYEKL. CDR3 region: CASSQVGGTGYGYTF. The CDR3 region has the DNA TGCGCCAGCAGCCAAGTAGGAGGGACAGGGTATGGCTACACCTTC.

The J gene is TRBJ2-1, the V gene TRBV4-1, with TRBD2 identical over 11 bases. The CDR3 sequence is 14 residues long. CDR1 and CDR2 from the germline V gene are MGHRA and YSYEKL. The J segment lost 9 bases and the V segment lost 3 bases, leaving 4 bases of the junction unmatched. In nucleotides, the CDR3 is TGCGCCAGCAGCCAGGTACTAGCGGGAGTTGAGCAGTTCTTC. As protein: CASSQVLAGVEQFF.

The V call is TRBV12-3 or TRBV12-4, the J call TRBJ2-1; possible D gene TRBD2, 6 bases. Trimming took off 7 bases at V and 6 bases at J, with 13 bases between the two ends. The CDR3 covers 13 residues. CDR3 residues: CASMGGAGNEQFF. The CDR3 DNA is TGTGCCAGCATGGGGGGTGCAGGCAATGAGCAGTTCTTC.

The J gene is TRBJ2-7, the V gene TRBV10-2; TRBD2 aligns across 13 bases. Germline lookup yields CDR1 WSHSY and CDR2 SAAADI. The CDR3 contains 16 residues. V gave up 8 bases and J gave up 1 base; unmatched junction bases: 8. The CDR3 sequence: CASCVRLAGGSYEQYF. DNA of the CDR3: TGCGCCAGCTGTGTGAGACTAGCGGGAGGATCCTACGAGCAGTACTTC.

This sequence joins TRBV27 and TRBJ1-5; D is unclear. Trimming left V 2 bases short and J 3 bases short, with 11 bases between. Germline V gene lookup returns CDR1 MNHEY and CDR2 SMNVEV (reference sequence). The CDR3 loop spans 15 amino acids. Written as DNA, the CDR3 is TGTGCCAGCAGTTTAGACTTTAGTCTCAATCAGCCCCAGCATTTT. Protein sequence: CASSLDFSLNQPQHF.

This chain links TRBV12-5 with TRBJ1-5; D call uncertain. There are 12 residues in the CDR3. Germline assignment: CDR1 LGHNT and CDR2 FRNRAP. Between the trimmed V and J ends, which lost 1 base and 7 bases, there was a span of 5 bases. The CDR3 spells CASGLAGQPQHF. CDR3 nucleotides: TGTGCTAGTGGTTTGGCGGGGCAGCCCCAGCATTTT.

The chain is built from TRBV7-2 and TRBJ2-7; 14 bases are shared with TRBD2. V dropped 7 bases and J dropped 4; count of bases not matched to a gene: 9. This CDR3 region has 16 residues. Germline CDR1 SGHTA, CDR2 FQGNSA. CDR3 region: CASKGLAGVASYEQYF. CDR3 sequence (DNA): TGTGCCAGCAAGGGACTAGCGGGAGTTGCCTCTTACGAGCAGTACTTC.

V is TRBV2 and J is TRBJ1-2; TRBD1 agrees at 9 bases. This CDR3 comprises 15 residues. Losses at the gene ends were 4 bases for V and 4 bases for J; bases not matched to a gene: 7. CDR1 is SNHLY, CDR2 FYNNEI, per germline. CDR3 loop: CASSGETGGTYGYTF. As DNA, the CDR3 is TGTGCCAGCAGTGGAGAGACAGGGGGTACCTATGGCTACACCTTC.

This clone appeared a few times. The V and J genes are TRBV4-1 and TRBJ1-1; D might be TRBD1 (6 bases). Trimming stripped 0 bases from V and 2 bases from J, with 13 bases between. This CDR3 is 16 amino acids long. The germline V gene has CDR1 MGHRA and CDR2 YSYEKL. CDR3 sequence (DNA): TGCGCCAGCAGCCAAGAGTCGGACAGCTTTAACACTGAAGCTTTCTTT. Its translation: CASSQESDSFNTEAFF.

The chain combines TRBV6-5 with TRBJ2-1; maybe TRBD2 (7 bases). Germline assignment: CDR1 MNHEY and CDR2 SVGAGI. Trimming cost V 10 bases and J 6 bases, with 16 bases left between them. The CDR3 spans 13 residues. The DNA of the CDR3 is TGTGCCACCGGGAGGCTAGGGGGCAATGAGCAGTTCTTC. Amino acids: CATGRLGGNEQFF.

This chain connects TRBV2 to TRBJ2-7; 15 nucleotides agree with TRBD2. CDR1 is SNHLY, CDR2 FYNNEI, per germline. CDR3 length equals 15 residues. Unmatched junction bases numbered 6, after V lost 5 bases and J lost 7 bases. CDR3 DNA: TGTGCCAGCAGTCCCCCGGGACTAGCGGGAGGAGAGCAGTACTTC. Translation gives CASSPPGLAGGEQYF.